The rows below give T cell receptor beta chains drawn from one sample of a study of Ad26.COV2.S vaccination and SARS-CoV-2 variants. This table comes from immunoSEQ multiplex PCR, and its TCRdb copy is limited to in-frame clones, with some not included. In the table there are roughly 380,000 clones, about nine tenths of which are singletons. Specimen: peripheral blood, collected in a trial of Ad26.COV2.S vaccine versus placebo. Receptors originate from a person between 18 and 59 years old who received the Ad26.COV2.S COVID-19 vaccine or a placebo. Both conserved end residues are part of each CDR3. A D gene is named only where the DNA matches it firmly. Clone size is stated in some rows and not others, as once, few, many or a class when expanded.

clone_size	v_call	d_call	j_call	cdr3_aa	cdr3_nt
-	TRBV4-1	-	TRBJ1-5	CASSQEIGANQPQHF	TGCGCCAGCAGCCAAGAGATAGGGGCCAATCAGCCCCAGCATTTT
-	TRBV5-6	-	TRBJ1-1	CASSFRGTEAFF	TGTGCCAGCAGCTTTCGTGGGACTGAAGCTTTCTTT
-	TRBV27	TRBD1	TRBJ2-7	CASSTGGRFYEQYF	TGTGCCAGCAGCACAGGGGGTCGCTTCTACGAGCAGTACTTC
once	TRBV7-3	TRBD2	TRBJ2-2	CASSLFSGSNPGELFF	TGTGCCAGCAGCTTATTTAGCGGGAGCAACCCGGGGGAGCTGTTTTTT
-	TRBV12-3/TRBV12-4	-	TRBJ1-2	CASSLGRNGYTF	TGTGCCAGCAGTTTGGGTAGGAATGGCTACACCTTC
-	TRBV11-3	TRBD1	TRBJ2-7	CASSTGTGGYYEQYF	TGTGCCAGCAGCACCGGGACAGGGGGATACTACGAGCAGTACTTC
-	TRBV11-2	TRBD1	TRBJ1-4	CASSKEPTGTNEKLFF	TGTGCCAGCAGCAAAGAACCGACAGGGACTAATGAAAAACTGTTTTTT
-	TRBV5-5	-	TRBJ2-1	CASSWLPSSYNEQFF	TGTGCCAGCAGCTGGTTACCTAGCTCCTACAATGAGCAGTTCTTC
once	TRBV28	-	TRBJ1-5	CASSLGGANQPQHF	TGTGCCAGCAGTTTAGGTGGGGCCAATCAGCCCCAGCATTTT
-	TRBV14	-	TRBJ2-7	CASSSTYEQYF	TGTGCCAGCAGCTCTACCTACGAGCAGTACTTC
-	TRBV11-1	-	TRBJ2-1	CASSFGGRFNEQFF	TGTGCCAGCAGCTTCGGGGGCCGATTCAATGAGCAGTTCTTC
-	TRBV9	TRBD2	TRBJ2-2	CASSGSSGGTGELFF	TGTGCCAGCAGCGGCTCTAGCGGTGGCACCGGGGAGCTGTTTTTT
-	TRBV20-1	-	TRBJ2-3	CSASSRTGWGGTDTQYF	TGCAGTGCCAGTAGTCGAACAGGGTGGGGGGGCACAGATACGCAGTATTTT
-	TRBV10-3	-	TRBJ2-5	CAISESGYQETQYF	TGTGCCATCAGTGAGTCGGGCTACCAAGAGACCCAGTACTTC
-	TRBV7-9	-	TRBJ1-1	CASSLAGTGDTEAFF	TGTGCCAGCAGCCTAGCGGGGACGGGGGACACTGAAGCTTTCTTT
-	TRBV2	-	TRBJ1-1	CASIEGSTEAFF	TGTGCCAGCATAGAGGGTTCCACTGAAGCTTTCTTT
-	TRBV7-9	-	TRBJ1-1	CAAGGLNTEAFF	TGTGCCGCTGGGGGGCTGAACACTGAAGCTTTCTTT
few	TRBV29-1	-	TRBJ1-6	CSVANRDSPLHF	TGCAGCGTGGCTAACAGAGACTCACCCCTCCACTTT
-	TRBV3-1/TRBV3-2	-	TRBJ1-1	CASSQDPRLSAFF	TGTGCCAGCAGCCAAGATCCCCGGCTGTCAGCTTTCTTT
-	TRBV29-1	-	TRBJ1-5	CSALEGNQPQHF	TGCAGCGCCCTCGAGGGGAATCAGCCCCAGCATTTT
-	TRBV19	-	TRBJ2-1	CASSSGAYPYNEQFF	TGTGCCAGTAGTAGCGGGGCTTACCCTTACAATGAGCAGTTCTTC
-	TRBV4-3	TRBD1	TRBJ2-5	CASSQDGYRGRYETQYF	TGCGCCAGCAGCCAAGATGGATACAGGGGGCGTTATGAGACCCAGTACTTC
-	TRBV25-1	-	TRBJ2-7	CASSIGLLVHF	TGTGCCAGCAGCATAGGACTTTTGGTACACTTC
many	TRBV7-3	TRBD1	TRBJ2-1	CASSLDGTGSYNEQFF	TGTGCCAGCAGCCTAGACGGGACAGGGTCCTACAATGAGCAGTTCTTC
-	TRBV7-3	-	TRBJ1-1	CASSFSGENTEAFF	TGTGCCAGCAGCTTCTCAGGGGAGAACACTGAAGCTTTCTTT
few	TRBV5-6	-	TRBJ1-2	CASSLDRAGYTF	TGTGCCAGCAGCTTGGATAGGGCTGGCTACACCTTC
once	TRBV4-3	-	TRBJ1-6	CASSQDVQGGFSYNSPLHF	TGCGCCAGCAGCCAAGACGTACAGGGCGGTTTCTCCTATAATTCACCCCTCCACTTT
-	TRBV4-3	-	TRBJ2-1	CASSQGSGDDEQFF	TGCGCCAGCAGCCAAGGTTCTGGTGACGATGAGCAGTTCTTC
-	TRBV19	-	TRBJ1-2	CASNGIATVNYGYTF	TGTGCCAGTAACGGTATCGCCACAGTGAACTATGGCTACACCTTC
-	TRBV2	TRBD1	TRBJ2-7	CAIRGPGTGGSYEQYF	TGTGCCATCAGAGGTCCCGGGACAGGGGGCTCCTACGAGCAGTACTTC
-	TRBV12-3/TRBV12-4	TRBD1	TRBJ1-2	CASSLTGVEGYTF	TGTGCCAGCAGTTTAACAGGGGTGGAGGGCTACACCTTC
-	TRBV18	TRBD1	TRBJ1-4	CASSGGTANEKLFF	TGTGCCAGCTCCGGGGGGACAGCAAATGAAAAACTGTTTTTT
-	TRBV25-1	TRBD2	TRBJ2-1	CASGTGGADEQFF	TGTGCCAGCGGAACGGGGGGAGCCGATGAGCAGTTCTTC
-	TRBV7-6	-	TRBJ2-2	CASTRWNTGELFF	TGTGCCAGCACCCGGTGGAACACCGGGGAGCTGTTTTTT
-	TRBV7-8	-	TRBJ2-4	CASSLSFRQALAKNIQYF	TGTGCCAGCAGCTTAAGTTTCCGACAGGCGCTAGCCAAAAACATTCAGTACTTC
-	TRBV6-5	-	TRBJ1-1	CASSNQGPNTEAFF	TGTGCCAGCAGCAATCAGGGGCCTAACACTGAAGCTTTCTTT
-	TRBV5-1	-	TRBJ1-1	CASRRSLGETEAFF	TGCGCCAGCAGGCGATCCCTGGGGGAAACTGAAGCTTTCTTT
-	TRBV6-1	-	TRBJ1-2	CASSEAPGAMYGYTF	TGTGCCAGCAGTGAAGCCCCGGGAGCAATGTATGGCTACACCTTC
-	TRBV6-5	-	TRBJ1-3	CASNIIGNTIYF	TGTGCCAGCAATATAATAGGCAACACCATATATTTT
-	TRBV19	TRBD1	TRBJ1-5	CASSRGTGSYQPQHF	TGTGCCAGTAGCAGGGGGACAGGATCCTATCAGCCCCAGCATTTT
once	TRBV4-2	-	TRBJ1-1	CASSQDGDRRNTEAFF	TGTGCCAGCAGCCAAGATGGGGACCGGCGGAACACTGAAGCTTTCTTT
-	TRBV3-1/TRBV3-2	-	TRBJ2-2	CASSQGGSSTGELFF	TGTGCCAGCAGCCAAGGGGGGAGTTCGACCGGGGAGCTGTTTTTT
-	TRBV4-1	-	TRBJ2-7	CASSQGIDSYEQYF	TGCGCCAGCAGCCAAGGAATAGATTCCTACGAGCAGTACTTC
-	TRBV7-2	TRBD1	TRBJ1-2	CASSLLRDSHGYTF	TGTGCCAGCAGCTTACTTAGGGACAGCCATGGCTACACCTTC
-	TRBV27	-	TRBJ1-3	CASSSDPTGAGNTIYF	TGTGCCAGCAGTTCGGACCCGACAGGTGCGGGAAACACCATATATTTT
-	TRBV30	-	TRBJ1-2	CAEAKNYGYTF	TGTGCCGAAGCTAAAAACTATGGCTACACCTTC
few	TRBV4-1	-	TRBJ1-2	CASSQGTVNGYTF	TGCGCCAGCAGCCAAGGGACAGTAAACGGCTACACCTTC
few	TRBV4-1	-	TRBJ1-2	CASSPAGGDGYTF	TGCGCCAGCAGCCCGGCTGGAGGTGATGGCTACACCTTC
-	TRBV5-4	TRBD1	TRBJ2-1	CASSPGTGTEQFF	TGTGCCAGCAGCCCGGGGACAGGGACTGAGCAGTTCTTC
few	TRBV4-3	TRBD2	TRBJ2-7	CASSQDRLAGNYEQYF	TGCGCCAGCAGCCAAGACCGTCTAGCGGGTAACTACGAGCAGTACTTC
once	TRBV5-1	TRBD2	TRBJ2-5	CASSHGTSSLETQYF	TGCGCCAGCAGCCACGGGACTAGCTCGTTAGAGACCCAGTACTTC
-	TRBV9	-	TRBJ2-1	CASSLPIPVSYNEQFF	TGTGCCAGCAGCCTCCCCATTCCAGTTTCCTACAATGAGCAGTTCTTC
-	TRBV18	TRBD1	TRBJ2-7	CASSPGTGGEQYF	TGTGCCAGCTCGCCCGGGACAGGGGGCGAGCAGTACTTC
-	TRBV20-1	TRBD2	TRBJ2-2	CSASLLAGGTGELFF	TGCAGTGCTAGTCTCCTAGCGGGGGGGACCGGGGAGCTGTTTTTT